The T cell receptor beta chain described here comes from a study of blood T cell repertoires in COVID-19. Study-level background: PBMCs, B-cell-depleted T cells, or T cells were the source of the cDNA or gDNA that made up the material.

Per the original data handling: Nucleated cell number was recorded as an estimate derived from reference gene primer amplification. Some clones are missing from TCRdb's copy, which holds only in-frame ones; the method was immunoSEQ multiplex PCR. V and J calls and clone size are copied from that table; D and trimming were computed from the DNA. This table holds 250,000 to 350,000 clones, 87% found once. This CDR3 is built from 16 residues. Trimming left V 0 bases short and J 2 bases short, with 17 bases between. The germline CDR1 and CDR2 sequences are GTSNPN and SVGIG (reference sequence). The sequence derives from a woman aged 45-60 years who had recovered from COVID-19. Sequencing was performed on peripheral blood. The chain combines TRBV30 with TRBJ2-7, with D perhaps TRBD1 (6 bases). The CDR3 coding sequence is TGTGCCTGGAGTGTTCGAGCCGGGACAATAACCTACGAGCAGTACTTC. Protein: CAWSVRAGTITYEQYF.